Included here is one T cell receptor (beta chain) sequence, with context. The specificity of this receptor is unknown. No much larger clone is present one base from it, and per-base qualities are unavailable. From its cysteine to its phenylalanine, the CDR3 spans 14 amino acids. The entry retains the CDR3 DNA only, 42 bases that are in frame from base 1. Via the germline V gene, CDR1 is SGHTA and CDR2 FQGTGA. V drops 4 bases and J drops 3 bases, leaving 11 bases in between. This entry is derived from a study of regulatory dendritic cells for organ transplantation (dated by TCRdb to 2015 to 2018). Looking at the study overall: Regulatory dendritic cells were generated from monocytes cultured with vitamin D3 on days 0 and 4 and IL-10 on day 4. On day 6, LPS was added to the DC cultures to test how the DCs responded to a strong maturation-inducing agent. Before and after allostimulation with regulatory or mature dendritic cells, TCRbeta repertoires were sequenced from sorted naive and memory CD4+ and CD8+ T cells. Broader findings and caveats from the paper: The authors pointed out considerable heterogeneity between individuals in the alloreactive memory CD8+ T cell pool, and only two subjects were sequenced. Among the resting subsets, memory CD8+ T cells contained the most alloreactive TCR clonotypes. Naive CD4+ and CD8+ T cells showed highly diverse repertoires, whereas memory cells were less diverse and memory CD8+ cells were the most oligoclonal. In both subjects, allostimulation led to expansion of memory CD8+ clones, though the expansion induced by regulatory dendritic cells appeared to be more limited than that induced by mature dendritic cells.

A multiplexed two-step PCR with Vbeta-specific forward primers and Jbeta-specific reverse primers was used to amplify the TCRbeta CDR3 regions. Through the immunoSEQ service, the TCRbeta libraries were run on an Illumina instrument for sequencing. Concerning the study's data processing: V, D and J genes were assigned using IMGT annotation, and counts were corrected for multiplex PCR bias using synthetic CDR3 analogues. In the immunoSEQ Analyzer, repertoire clonality was calculated as one minus the normalized Shannon entropy. Whether a clone counted as expanded was decided by Fisher's exact test with Benjamini-Hochberg false discovery rate control and a two-tailed cutoff of P<0.01. TCRdb holds this immuneACCESS table with in-frame rearrangements only. Some clones are missing; in checked studies, unresolved V genes explain under half, and the rest has no known cause. The DNA gave D and trimming, while V, J and clone size come from that table. The sample table records 20,000 to 25,000 clones; approximately 83% of these occur just once. The top ten clonotypes cover 0.2% to 0.3% of the sample.

Sorted T cell subsets were CFSE-labeled and co-cultured for around 5 days with allogeneic regulatory or mature dendritic cells at a 1:10 DC:T ratio. FACS was used to sort CD4+ or CD8+ cells into naive T cells, defined as CD45RA+, and memory T cells, defined as CD45RO+. A couple of healthy control subjects provided the T cells used for TCR sequencing. The Qiagen DNeasy Blood & Tissue Kit was used for extraction of genomic DNA. The chain was built from TRBV7-3 and TRBJ2-3; the D gene is possibly TRBD1 or TRBD2, with 6 bases matching each. This clonotype was obtained from a human donor in good health. Source material: naive CD4+ T cells from blood cultured with dendritic cells. Interpreted using the paper, the cell subset or site label stands for: CD45RA+ naive T cells. The nucleotide sequence is TGTGCCAGCAGCTCGGGGGCGAAGACAGATACGCAGTATTTT. It encodes CASSSGAKTDTQYF.